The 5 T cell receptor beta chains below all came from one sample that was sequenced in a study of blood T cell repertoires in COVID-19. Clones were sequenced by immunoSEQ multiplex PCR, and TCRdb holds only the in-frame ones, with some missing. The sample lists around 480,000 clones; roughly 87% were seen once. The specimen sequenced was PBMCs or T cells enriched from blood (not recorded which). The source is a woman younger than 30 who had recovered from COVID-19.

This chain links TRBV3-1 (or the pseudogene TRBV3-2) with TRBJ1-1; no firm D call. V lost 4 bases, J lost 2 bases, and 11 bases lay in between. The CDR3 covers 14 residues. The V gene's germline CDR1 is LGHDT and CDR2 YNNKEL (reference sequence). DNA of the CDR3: TGTGCCAGCAGCCCGAATACGGTAAACACTGAAGCTTTCTTT. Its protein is CASSPNTVNTEAFF.

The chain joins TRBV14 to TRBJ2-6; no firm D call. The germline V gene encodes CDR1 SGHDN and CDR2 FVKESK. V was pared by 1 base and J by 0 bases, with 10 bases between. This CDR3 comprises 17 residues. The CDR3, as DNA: TGTGCCAGCAGCCAAGTCCGCGGCGTCTCTGGGGCCAACGTCCTGACTTTC. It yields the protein CASSQVRGVSGANVLTF.

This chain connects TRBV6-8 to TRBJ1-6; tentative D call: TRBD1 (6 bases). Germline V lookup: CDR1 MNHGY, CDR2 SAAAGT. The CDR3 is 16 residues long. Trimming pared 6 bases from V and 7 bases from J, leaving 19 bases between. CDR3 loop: CASRCTGTSKNSPLHF. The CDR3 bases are TGTGCCAGCAGGTGCACCGGGACATCGAAAAATTCACCCCTCCACTTT.

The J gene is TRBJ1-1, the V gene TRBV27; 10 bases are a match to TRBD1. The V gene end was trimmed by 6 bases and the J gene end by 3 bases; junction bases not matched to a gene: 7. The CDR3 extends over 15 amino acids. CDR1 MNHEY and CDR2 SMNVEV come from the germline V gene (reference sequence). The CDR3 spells CASSYRDRGYTEAFF. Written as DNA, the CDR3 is TGTGCCAGCAGCTACCGGGACAGGGGTTACACTGAAGCTTTCTTT.

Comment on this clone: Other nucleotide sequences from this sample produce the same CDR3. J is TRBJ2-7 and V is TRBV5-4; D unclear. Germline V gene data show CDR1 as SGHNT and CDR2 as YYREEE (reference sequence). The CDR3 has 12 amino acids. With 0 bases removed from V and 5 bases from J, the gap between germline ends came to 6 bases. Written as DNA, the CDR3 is TGTGCCAGCAGCTTGGGTCGGGACGAGCAGTACTTC. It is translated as CASSLGRDEQYF.